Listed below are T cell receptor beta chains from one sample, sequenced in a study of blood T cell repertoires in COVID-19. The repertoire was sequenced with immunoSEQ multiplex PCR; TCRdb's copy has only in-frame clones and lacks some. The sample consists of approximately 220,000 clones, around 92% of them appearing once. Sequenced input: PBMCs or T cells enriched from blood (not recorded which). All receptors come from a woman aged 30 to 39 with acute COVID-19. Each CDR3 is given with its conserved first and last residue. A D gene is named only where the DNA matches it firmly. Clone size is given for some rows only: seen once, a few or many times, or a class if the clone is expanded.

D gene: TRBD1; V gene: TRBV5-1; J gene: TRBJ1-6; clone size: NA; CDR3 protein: CASSLDGADRGNSPLHF; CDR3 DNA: TGCGCCAGCAGCTTGGATGGTGCGGACAGGGGGAATTCACCCCTCCACTTT
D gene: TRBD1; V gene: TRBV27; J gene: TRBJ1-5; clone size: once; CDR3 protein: CASSLSGGGQPQHF; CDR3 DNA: TGTGCCAGCAGTTTATCAGGGGGCGGACAGCCCCAGCATTTT
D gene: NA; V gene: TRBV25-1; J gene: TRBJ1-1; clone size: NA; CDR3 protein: CASRTANTEAFF; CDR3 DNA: TGTGCCAGCCGGACAGCGAACACTGAAGCTTTCTTT
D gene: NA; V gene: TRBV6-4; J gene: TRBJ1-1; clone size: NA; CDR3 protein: CASRPDSTGYDKAFF; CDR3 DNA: TGTGCCAGCAGACCGGACAGTACGGGGTACGATAAAGCTTTCTTT
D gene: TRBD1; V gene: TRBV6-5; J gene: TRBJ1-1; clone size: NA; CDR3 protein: CASSPAGGTEAFF; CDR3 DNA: TGTGCCAGCAGCCCGGCAGGGGGCACTGAAGCTTTCTTT
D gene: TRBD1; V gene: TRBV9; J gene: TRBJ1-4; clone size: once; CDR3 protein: CASSAGTGGREKLFF; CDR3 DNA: TGTGCCAGCAGCGCAGGGACAGGGGGCCGGGAAAAACTGTTTTTT
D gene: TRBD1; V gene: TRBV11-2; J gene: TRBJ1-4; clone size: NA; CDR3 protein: CASSSNRDRVSLFF; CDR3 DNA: TGTGCCAGCAGCTCCAACCGGGACAGGGTCTCACTGTTTTTT
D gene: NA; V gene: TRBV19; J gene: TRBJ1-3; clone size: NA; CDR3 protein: CASSIARETGNTIYF; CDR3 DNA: TGTGCCAGTAGTATAGCAAGGGAGACCGGAAACACCATATATTTT
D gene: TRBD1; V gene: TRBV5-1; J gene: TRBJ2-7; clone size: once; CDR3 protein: CASSLGQGFYEQYF; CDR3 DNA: TGCGCCAGCAGCTTGGGACAGGGTTTTTACGAGCAGTACTTC
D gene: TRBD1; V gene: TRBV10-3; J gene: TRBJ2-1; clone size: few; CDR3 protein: CAISGGDRAYNEQFF; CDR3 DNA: TGTGCCATCAGTGGAGGGGACAGAGCGTACAATGAGCAGTTCTTC
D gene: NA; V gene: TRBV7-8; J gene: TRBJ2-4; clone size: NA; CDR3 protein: CASSPGLTGTNIQYF; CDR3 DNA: TGTGCCAGCAGCCCGGGATTAACAGGGACGAACATTCAGTACTTC
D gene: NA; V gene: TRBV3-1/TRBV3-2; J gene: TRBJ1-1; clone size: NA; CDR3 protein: CASSQEYRVLGMDTEAFF; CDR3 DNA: TGTGCCAGCAGCCAAGAATATAGGGTTCTCGGGATGGACACTGAAGCTTTCTTT
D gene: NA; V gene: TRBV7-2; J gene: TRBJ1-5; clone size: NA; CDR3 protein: CASRRGGTAQEPQHF; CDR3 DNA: TGTGCCAGCAGGAGGGGAGGAACGGCGCAGGAGCCCCAGCATTTT
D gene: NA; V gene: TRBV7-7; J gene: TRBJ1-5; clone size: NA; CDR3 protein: CASSNRDTRMGNQPQHF; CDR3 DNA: TGTGCCAGCAGCAACCGGGACACCCGGATGGGCAATCAGCCCCAGCATTTT
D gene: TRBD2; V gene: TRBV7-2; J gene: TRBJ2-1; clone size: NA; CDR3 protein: CASSLTSGDESEQFF; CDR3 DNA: TGTGCCAGCAGTTTGACTAGCGGGGATGAAAGTGAGCAGTTCTTC
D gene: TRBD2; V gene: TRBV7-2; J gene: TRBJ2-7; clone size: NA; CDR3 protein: CASSLGRLAGTYEQYF; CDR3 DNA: TGTGCCAGCAGCTTAGGGAGACTAGCGGGGACCTACGAGCAGTACTTC
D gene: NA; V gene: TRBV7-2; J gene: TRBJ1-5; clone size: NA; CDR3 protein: CASSLRGNQPQHF; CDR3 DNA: TGTGCCAGCAGCTTAAGGGGAAATCAGCCCCAGCATTTT
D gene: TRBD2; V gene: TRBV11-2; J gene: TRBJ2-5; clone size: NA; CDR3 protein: CASSSLAGEGETQYF; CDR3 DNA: TGTGCCAGCAGTTCACTAGCGGGGGAGGGTGAGACCCAGTACTTC
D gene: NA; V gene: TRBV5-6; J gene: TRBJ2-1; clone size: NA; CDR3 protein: CASSSVLEQFF; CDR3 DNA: TGTGCCAGCAGCTCCGTACTAGAGCAGTTCTTC
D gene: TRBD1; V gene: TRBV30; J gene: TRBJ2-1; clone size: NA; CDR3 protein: CAWSRDRSYNEQFF; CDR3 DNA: TGTGCCTGGAGTAGGGACAGAAGCTACAATGAGCAGTTCTTC
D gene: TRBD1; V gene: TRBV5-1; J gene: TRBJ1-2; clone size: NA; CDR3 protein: CASSLTGGDGGGYTF; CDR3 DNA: TGCGCCAGCAGCTTGACAGGGGGGGATGGAGGTGGCTACACCTTC
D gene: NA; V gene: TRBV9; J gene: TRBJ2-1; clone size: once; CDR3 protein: CASSVDRDEQFF; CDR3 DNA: TGTGCCAGCAGCGTAGACAGGGATGAGCAGTTCTTC
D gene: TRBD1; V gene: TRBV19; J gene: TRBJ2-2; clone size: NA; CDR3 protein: CASSMGQGNTGELFF; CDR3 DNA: TGTGCCAGTAGTATGGGACAGGGGAACACCGGGGAGCTGTTTTTT
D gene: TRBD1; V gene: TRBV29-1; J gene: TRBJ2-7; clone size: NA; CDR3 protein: CSVRQGSSYEQYF; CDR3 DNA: TGCAGCGTGAGACAGGGGTCCTCCTACGAGCAGTACTTC
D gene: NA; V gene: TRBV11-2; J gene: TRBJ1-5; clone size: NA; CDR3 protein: CASTSLGRSSNQPQHF; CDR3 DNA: TGTGCCAGCACCTCTTTGGGCCGTTCGAGCAATCAGCCCCAGCATTTT
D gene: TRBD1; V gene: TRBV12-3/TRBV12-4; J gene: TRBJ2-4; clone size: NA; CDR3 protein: CASSHSDRGIQYF; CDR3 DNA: TGTGCCAGCAGTCACTCTGACAGGGGCATTCAGTACTTC
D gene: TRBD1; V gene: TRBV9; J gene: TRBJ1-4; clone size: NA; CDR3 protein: CASSAYGTGNEKLFF; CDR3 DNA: TGTGCCAGCAGCGCATACGGGACAGGGAATGAAAAACTGTTTTTT
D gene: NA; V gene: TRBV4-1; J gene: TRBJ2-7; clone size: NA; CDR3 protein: CASSQVPGETYEQYF; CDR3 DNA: TGCGCCAGCAGCCAAGTACCAGGGGAGACATACGAGCAGTACTTC
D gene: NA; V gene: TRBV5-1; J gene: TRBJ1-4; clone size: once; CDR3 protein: CASSLEGVTNEKLFF; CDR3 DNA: TGCGCCAGCAGCTTGGAAGGGGTGACTAATGAAAAACTGTTTTTT
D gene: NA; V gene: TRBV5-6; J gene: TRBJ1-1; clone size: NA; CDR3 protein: CASRGGVWSTEAFF; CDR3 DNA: TGTGCCAGCAGAGGAGGAGTTTGGTCCACTGAAGCTTTCTTT
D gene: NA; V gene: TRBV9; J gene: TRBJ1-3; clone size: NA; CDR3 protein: CASSLQVSGNTIYF; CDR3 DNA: TGTGCCAGCAGCTTACAGGTCTCTGGAAACACCATATATTTT
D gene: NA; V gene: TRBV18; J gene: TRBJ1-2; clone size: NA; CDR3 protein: CASSPQGDYGYTF; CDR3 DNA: TGTGCCAGCTCACCACAGGGGGACTATGGCTACACCTTC
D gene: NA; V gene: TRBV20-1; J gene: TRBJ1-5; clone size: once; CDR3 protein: CSASQGTSSNQPQHF; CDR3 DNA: TGCAGTGCTAGTCAGGGGACCTCAAGCAATCAGCCCCAGCATTTT
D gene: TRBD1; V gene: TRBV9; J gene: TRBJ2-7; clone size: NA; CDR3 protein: CASSVRPGGSYEQYF; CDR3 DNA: TGTGCCAGCAGCGTAAGACCAGGGGGATCCTACGAGCAGTACTTC
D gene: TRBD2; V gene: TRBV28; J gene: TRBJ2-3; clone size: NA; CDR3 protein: CASSITTGGADTQYF; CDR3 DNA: TGTGCCAGCAGTATAACCACCGGGGGGGCAGATACGCAGTATTTT
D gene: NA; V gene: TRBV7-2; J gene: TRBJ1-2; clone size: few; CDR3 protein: CASSLEGDTGGYGYTF; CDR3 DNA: TGTGCCAGCAGCTTAGAGGGGGATACAGGCGGCTATGGCTACACCTTC
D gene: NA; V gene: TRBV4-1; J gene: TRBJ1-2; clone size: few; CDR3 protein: CASSPRRTYGYTF; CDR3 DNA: TGCGCCAGCAGCCCGCGACGGACATATGGCTACACCTTC